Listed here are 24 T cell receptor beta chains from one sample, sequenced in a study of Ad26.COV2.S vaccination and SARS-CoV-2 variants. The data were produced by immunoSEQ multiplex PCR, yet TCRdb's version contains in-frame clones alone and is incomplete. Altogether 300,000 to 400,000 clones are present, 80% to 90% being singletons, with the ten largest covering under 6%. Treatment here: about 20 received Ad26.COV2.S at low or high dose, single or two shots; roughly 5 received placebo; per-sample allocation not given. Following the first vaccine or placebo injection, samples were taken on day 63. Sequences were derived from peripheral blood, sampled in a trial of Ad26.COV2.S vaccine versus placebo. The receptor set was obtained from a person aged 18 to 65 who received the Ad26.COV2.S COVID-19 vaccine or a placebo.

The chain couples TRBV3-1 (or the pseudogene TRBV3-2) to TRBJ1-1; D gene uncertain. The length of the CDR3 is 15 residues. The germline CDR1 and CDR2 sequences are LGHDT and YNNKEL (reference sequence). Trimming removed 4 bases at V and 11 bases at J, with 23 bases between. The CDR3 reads CASSPSPGLQRPAFF. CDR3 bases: TGTGCCAGCAGCCCTTCCCCGGGGTTACAGAGACCTGCTTTCTTT.

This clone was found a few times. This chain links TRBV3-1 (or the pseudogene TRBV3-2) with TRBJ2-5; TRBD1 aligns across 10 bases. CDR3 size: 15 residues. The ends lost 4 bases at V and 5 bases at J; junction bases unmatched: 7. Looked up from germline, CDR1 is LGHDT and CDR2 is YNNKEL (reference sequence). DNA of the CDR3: TGTGCCAGCAGCCGCAGACAGGGGGCAGGGGAGACCCAGTACTTC. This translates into CASSRRQGAGETQYF.

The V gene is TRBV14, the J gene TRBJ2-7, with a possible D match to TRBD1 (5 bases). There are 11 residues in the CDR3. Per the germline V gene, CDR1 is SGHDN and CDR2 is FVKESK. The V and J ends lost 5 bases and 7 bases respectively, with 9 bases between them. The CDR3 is CASSAGPEQYF. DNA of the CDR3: TGTGCCAGCAGCGCAGGGCCTGAGCAGTACTTC.

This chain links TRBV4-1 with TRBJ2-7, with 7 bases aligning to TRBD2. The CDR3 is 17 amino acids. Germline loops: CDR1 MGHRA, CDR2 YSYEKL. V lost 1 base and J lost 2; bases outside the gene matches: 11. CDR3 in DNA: TGCGCCAGCAGCCAAGCCCCCACCCCGGCGGGGGCCTACGAGCAGTACTTC. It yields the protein CASSQAPTPAGAYEQYF.

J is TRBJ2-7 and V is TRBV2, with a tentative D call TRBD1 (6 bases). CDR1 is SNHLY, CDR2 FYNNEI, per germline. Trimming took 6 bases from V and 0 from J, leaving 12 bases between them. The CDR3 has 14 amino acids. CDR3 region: CASRPGTTSYEQYF. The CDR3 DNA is TGTGCCAGCAGGCCCGGGACAACCTCCTACGAGCAGTACTTC. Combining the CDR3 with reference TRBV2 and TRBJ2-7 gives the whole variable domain EPEVTQTPSHQVTQMGQEVILRCVPISNHLYFYWYRQILGQKVEFLVSFYNNEISEKSEIFDDQFSVERPDGSNFTLKIRSTKLEDSAMYFCASRPGTTSYEQYFGPGTRLTVT.

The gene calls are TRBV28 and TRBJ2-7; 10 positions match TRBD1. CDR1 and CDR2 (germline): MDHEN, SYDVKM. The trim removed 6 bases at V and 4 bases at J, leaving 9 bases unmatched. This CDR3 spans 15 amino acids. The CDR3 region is CASSQPGQGLYEQYF. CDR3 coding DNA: TGTGCCAGCAGCCAGCCGGGACAGGGGCTTTACGAGCAGTACTTC.

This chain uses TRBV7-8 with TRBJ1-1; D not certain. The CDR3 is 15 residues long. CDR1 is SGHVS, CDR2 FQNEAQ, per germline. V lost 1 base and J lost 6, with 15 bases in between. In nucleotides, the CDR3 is TGTGCCAGCAGCTTAGAAGGACGGGTTCGGGCTGAAGCTTTCTTT. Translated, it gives CASSLEGRVRAEAFF.

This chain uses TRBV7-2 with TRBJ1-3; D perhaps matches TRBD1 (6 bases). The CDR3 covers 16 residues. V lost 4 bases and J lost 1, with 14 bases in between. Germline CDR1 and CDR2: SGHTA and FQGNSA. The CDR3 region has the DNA TGTGCCAGCAGCTCAGGGGTTATGAGGTCTGGAAACACCATATATTTT. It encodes CASSSGVMRSGNTIYF.

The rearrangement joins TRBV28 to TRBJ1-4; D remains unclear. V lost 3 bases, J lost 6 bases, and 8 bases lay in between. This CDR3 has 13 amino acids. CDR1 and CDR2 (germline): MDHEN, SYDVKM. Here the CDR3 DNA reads TGTGCCAGCAGTTTGGATGCAGATGAAAAACTGTTTTTT. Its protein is CASSLDADEKLFF.

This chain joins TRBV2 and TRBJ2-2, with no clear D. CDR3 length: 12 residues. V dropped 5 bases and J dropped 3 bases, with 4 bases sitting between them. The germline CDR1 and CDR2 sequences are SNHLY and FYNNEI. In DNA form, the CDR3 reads TGTGCCAGCAGTTACCACACCGGGGAGCTGTTTTTT. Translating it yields CASSYHTGELFF.

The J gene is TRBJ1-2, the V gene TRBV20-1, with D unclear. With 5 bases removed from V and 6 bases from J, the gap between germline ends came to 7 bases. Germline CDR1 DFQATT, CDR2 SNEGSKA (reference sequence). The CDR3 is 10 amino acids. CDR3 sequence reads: CSAGRDGYTF. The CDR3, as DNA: TGCAGTGCTGGTCGGGATGGCTACACCTTC.

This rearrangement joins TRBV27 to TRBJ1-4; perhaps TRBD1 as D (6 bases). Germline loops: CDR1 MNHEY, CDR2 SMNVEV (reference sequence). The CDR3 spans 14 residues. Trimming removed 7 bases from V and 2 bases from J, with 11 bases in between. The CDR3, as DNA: TGTGCCAGCAAGATGGACAGCACTAATGAAAAACTGTTTTTT. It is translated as CASKMDSTNEKLFF.

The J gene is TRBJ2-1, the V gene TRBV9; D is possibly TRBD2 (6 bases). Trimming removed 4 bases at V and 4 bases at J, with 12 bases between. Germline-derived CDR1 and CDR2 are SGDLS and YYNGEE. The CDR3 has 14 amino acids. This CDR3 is CASSSRERYNEQFF. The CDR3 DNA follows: TGTGCCAGCAGCAGCCGGGAGCGATACAATGAGCAGTTCTTC.

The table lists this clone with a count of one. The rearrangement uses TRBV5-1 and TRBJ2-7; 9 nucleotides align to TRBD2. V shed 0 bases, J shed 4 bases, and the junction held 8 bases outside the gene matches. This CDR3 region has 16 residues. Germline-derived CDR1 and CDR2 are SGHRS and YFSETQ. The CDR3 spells CASSLGLRGGNYEQYF. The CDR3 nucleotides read TGCGCCAGCAGCTTGGGCTTGCGGGGGGGTAATTACGAGCAGTACTTC.

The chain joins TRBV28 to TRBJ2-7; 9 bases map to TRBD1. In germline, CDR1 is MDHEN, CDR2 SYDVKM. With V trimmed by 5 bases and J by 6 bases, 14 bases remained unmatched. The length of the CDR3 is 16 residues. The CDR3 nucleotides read TGTGCCAGCAGTCCACGGAAACCGACAGGGGGTGGCGAGCAGTACTTC. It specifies CASSPRKPTGGGEQYF.

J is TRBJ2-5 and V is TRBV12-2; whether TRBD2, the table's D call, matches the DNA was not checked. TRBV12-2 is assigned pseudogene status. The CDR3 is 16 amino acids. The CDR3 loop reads CASRLFGRDSEETQYF. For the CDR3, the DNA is TGTGCAAGTCGCTTATTTGGACGGGACTCGGAAGAGACCCAGTACTTC.

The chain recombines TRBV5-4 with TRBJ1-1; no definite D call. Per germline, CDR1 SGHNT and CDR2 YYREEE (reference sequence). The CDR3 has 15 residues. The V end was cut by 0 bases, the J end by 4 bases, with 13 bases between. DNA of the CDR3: TGTGCCAGCAGCTTGGAGGCGCGGACGGGCACTGAAGCTTTCTTT. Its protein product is CASSLEARTGTEAFF. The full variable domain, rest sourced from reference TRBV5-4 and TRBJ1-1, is ETGVTQSPTHLIKTRGQQVTLRCSSQSGHNTVSWYQQALGQGPQFIFQYYREEENGRGNFPPRFSGLQFPNYSSELNVNALELDDSALYLCASSLEARTGTEAFFGQGTRLTVV.

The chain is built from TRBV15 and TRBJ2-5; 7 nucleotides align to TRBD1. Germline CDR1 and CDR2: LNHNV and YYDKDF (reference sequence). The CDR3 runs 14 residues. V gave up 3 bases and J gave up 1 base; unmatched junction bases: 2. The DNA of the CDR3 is TGTGCCACCAGCAGGGCAGGGGGCCAAGAGACCCAGTACTTC. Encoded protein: CATSRAGGQETQYF.

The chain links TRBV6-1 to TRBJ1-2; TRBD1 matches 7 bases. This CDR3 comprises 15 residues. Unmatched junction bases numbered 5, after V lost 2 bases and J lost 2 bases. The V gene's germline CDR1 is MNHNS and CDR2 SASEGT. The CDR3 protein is CASSEKETGNYGYTF. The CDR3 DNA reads TGTGCCAGCAGTGAAAAGGAGACAGGGAACTATGGCTACACCTTC.

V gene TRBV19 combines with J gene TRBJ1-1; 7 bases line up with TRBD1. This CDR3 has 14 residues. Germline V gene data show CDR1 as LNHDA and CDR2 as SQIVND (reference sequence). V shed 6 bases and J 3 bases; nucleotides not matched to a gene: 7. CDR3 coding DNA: TGTGCCAGTAGGACAGGGTGGTCCGACACTGAAGCTTTCTTT. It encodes CASRTGWSDTEAFF.

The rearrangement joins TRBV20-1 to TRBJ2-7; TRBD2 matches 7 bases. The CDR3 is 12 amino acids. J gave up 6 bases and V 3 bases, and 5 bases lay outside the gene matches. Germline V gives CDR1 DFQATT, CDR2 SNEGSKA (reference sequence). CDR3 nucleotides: TGCAGTGCTAGTGCGGGAGTCCCCGAGCAGTACTTC. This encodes CSASAGVPEQYF.

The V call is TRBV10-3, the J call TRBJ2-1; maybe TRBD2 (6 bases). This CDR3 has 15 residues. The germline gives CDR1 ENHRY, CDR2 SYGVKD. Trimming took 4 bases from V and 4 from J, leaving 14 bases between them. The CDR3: CAISATAGSYNEQFF. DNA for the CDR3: TGTGCCATCAGTGCAACGGCGGGATCGTACAATGAGCAGTTCTTC.

The CDR3 nucleotides are TGTGCCAGCTCAACCAGTAGGACACGCGCAACTAATGAAAAACTGTTTTTT. Amino acids: CASSTSRTRATNEKLFF. The chain combines TRBV18 with TRBJ1-4, with D maybe TRBD1 (5 bases). The V gene's germline CDR1 is KGHSH and CDR2 LQKENI. The CDR3 runs to 17 residues. Trimming stripped 5 bases from V and 0 bases from J, with 16 bases between.

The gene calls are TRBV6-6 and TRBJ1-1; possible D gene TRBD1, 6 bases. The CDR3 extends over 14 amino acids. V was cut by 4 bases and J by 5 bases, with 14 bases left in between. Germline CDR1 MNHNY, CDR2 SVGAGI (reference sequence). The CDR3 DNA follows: TGTGCCAGCAGTTTAAGCGGGGGGCAGACTGAAGCTTTCTTT. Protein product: CASSLSGGQTEAFF.